The text below deals with one T cell receptor (beta chain). Seattle patient enrollment occurred during active infection, with longitudinal follow-up thereafter. As originally analysed: It was from reference gene primer amplification that nucleated cell counts were estimated. TCRdb keeps only in-frame clones here, not all; method: immunoSEQ multiplex PCR. That table is the source of V, J and clone size, and D and trimming were worked out from the DNA. The sample has around 57,000 clones, 87% seen once. The record originates from a study of blood T cell repertoires in COVID-19. Overall study context: Material from acute and convalescent COVID-19 was sourced from the United States, Italy and Spain. The cDNA or gDNA used as material had been derived from T cells, B-cell-depleted T cells, or PBMCs.

This CDR3 spans 13 amino acids. Germline values: CDR1 SQVTM, CDR2 ANQGSEA. After removal of 7 bases from V and 6 bases from J, the junction contained 8 bases not matched to a gene. The sequence derives from a woman aged 80 or older with COVID-19, enrolled during active disease. This chain uses TRBV29-1 with TRBJ2-1; the match to TRBD1 covers 8 bases. The material sequenced was peripheral blood. The CDR3 region is CSGDRTGSNEQFF. The CDR3 DNA is TGCAGCGGTGACCGGACAGGGTCCAATGAGCAGTTCTTC.